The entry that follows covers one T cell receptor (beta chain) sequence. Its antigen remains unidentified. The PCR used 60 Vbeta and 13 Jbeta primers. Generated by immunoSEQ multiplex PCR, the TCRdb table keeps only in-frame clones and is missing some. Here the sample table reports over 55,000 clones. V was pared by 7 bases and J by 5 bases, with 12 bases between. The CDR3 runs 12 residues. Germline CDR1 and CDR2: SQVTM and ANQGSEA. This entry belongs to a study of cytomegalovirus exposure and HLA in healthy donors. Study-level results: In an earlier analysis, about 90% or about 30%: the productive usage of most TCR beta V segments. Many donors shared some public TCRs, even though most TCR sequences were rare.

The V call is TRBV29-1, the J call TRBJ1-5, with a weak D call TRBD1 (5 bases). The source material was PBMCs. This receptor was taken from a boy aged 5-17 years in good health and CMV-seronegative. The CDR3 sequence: CSGRDGDQPQHF. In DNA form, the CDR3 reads TGCAGCGGCAGGGATGGGGATCAGCCCCAGCATTTT.